This entry is about one T cell receptor beta chain. The data originate from a study of shared clonotypes between healthy human individuals. At the level of the study: Three plates each covered CD4 naive and memory; CD8 naive two, CD8 memory one.

The CDR3 loop spans 16 amino acids. The germline V and J ends were trimmed by 1 base and 5 bases, with 17 bases remaining between them. Germline V gene lookup returns CDR1 MGHRA and CDR2 YSYEKL. At a deep level, the assay was run. Source study methods: ImmunoSEQ supplied junction-only sequences lacking quality scores, so filtering was different. Clones were read by immunoSEQ multiplex PCR, and TCRdb kept only the in-frame ones, dropping some. The D gene and trimming were derived from the DNA, and the V and J assignments and clone size from that table. The sample lists over a million clones, 75% occurring once.

The sequenced material came from memory CD4+ T cells sorted from blood. Noted subset: CD45RA-negative fraction. The chain combines TRBV4-1 with TRBJ1-1; no clear D gene. This TCR was recovered from a man between 18 and 29 years old in good health. Here the CDR3 reads CASSQVPGGWETEAFF. The CDR3 nucleotides read TGCGCCAGCAGCCAAGTTCCTGGAGGGTGGGAGACTGAAGCTTTCTTT.